The rows below give T cell receptor beta chains drawn from one sample of a study of blood T cell repertoires in COVID-19. Sequencing used immunoSEQ multiplex PCR; TCRdb keeps in-frame clones, though not all of them. Here the sample spans 83,000 or so clones, more than 75% being singletons. The sample was peripheral blood. The source of these receptors is an elderly man with active or convalescent COVID-19. Each CDR3 is given with its conserved first and last residue. D genes are given only for firm matches. Where a row states a size, it is once, few, many or the class of an expanded clone; other rows omit it.

abundance | j_gene | d_gene | v_gene | CDR3aa | CDR3nt
NA | TRBJ1-1 | NA | TRBV6-6 | CASSYSKSGGNTEAFF | TGTGCCAGCAGTTACTCGAAATCGGGGGGGAACACTGAAGCTTTCTTT
once | TRBJ1-1 | NA | TRBV6-6 | CASSRSSTEAFF | TGTGCCAGCAGTAGGTCTAGTACTGAAGCTTTCTTT
NA | TRBJ2-1 | TRBD2 | TRBV12-5 | CASGDSGGAYNEQFF | TGTGCTAGTGGTGATAGCGGGGGGGCCTACAATGAGCAGTTCTTC
NA | TRBJ1-1 | NA | TRBV6-5 | CASSPPGTEAFF | TGTGCCAGCAGTCCTCCCGGCACTGAAGCTTTCTTT
NA | TRBJ2-2 | NA | TRBV7-2 | CASSLVGGLIGELFF | TGTGCCAGCAGCTTAGTCGGGGGGCTGATCGGGGAGCTGTTTTTT
NA | TRBJ2-5 | TRBD2 | TRBV28 | CASSSQLAGGGETQYF | TGTGCCAGCAGTTCTCAGCTAGCGGGAGGAGGGGAGACCCAGTACTTC
NA | TRBJ1-1 | TRBD1 | TRBV3-1/TRBV3-2 | CASSQLDREGEAFF | TGTGCCAGCAGCCAATTGGACAGGGAGGGTGAAGCTTTCTTT
NA | TRBJ1-3 | NA | TRBV5-4 | CASSLGPEGTIYF | TGTGCCAGCAGCTTGGGCCCCGAGGGCACCATATATTTT
NA | TRBJ1-3 | NA | TRBV24-1 | CATSEVRQEVGNTIYF | TGTGCCACCAGTGAGGTACGACAGGAGGTTGGAAACACCATATATTTT
NA | TRBJ1-5 | NA | TRBV7-8 | CASSLSGMSNQPQHF | TGTGCCAGCAGCTTATCGGGGATGAGCAATCAGCCCCAGCATTTT
NA | TRBJ2-5 | NA | TRBV3-1/TRBV3-2 | CASSQGWGQIQETQYF | TGTGCCAGCAGCCAAGGTTGGGGACAAATCCAAGAGACCCAGTACTTC
NA | TRBJ1-1 | NA | TRBV5-1 | CASRGLVNTEAFF | TGCGCCAGCAGGGGCCTGGTGAACACTGAAGCTTTCTTT
NA | TRBJ2-1 | TRBD1 | TRBV2 | CASSSDRGPLNEQFF | TGTGCCAGCAGTTCGGACAGGGGGCCCCTCAATGAGCAGTTCTTC
NA | TRBJ1-4 | NA | TRBV2 | CASRRGPVPEKLFF | TGTGCCAGCAGACGCGGGCCGGTCCCCGAGAAACTGTTTTTT
NA | TRBJ2-5 | NA | TRBV19 | CASSMPARLETQYF | TGTGCCAGTAGTATGCCAGCTAGACTGGAGACCCAGTACTTC
once | TRBJ1-5 | NA | TRBV24-1 | CATSPQGSQVQPQHF | TGTGCCACCAGTCCCCAGGGCAGTCAGGTTCAGCCCCAGCATTTT
NA | TRBJ2-2 | TRBD2 | TRBV5-1 | CASSLEWGGEQFTTGELFF | TGCGCCAGCAGCTTGGAATGGGGAGGGGAACAGTTTACCACCGGGGAGCTGTTTTTT
few | TRBJ1-1 | TRBD1 | TRBV3-1/TRBV3-2 | CASSPGQGYDEAFF | TGTGCCAGCAGCCCGGGACAGGGGTATGATGAAGCTTTCTTT
NA | TRBJ1-4 | NA | TRBV3-1/TRBV3-2 | CASSQGAIKLFF | TGTGCCAGCAGCCAAGGGGCAATAAAACTGTTTTTT
NA | TRBJ1-6 | TRBD1 | TRBV2 | CASSVVPGQGNSPLHF | TGTGCCAGCAGTGTGGTTCCCGGACAGGGTAATTCACCCCTCCACTTT
NA | TRBJ2-3 | NA | TRBV5-1 | CASSLSDSLRDTQYF | TGCGCCAGCAGCTTGAGTGACAGTCTCAGAGATACGCAGTATTTT
once | TRBJ2-2 | TRBD2 | TRBV19 | CASSTSGVNTGELFF | TGTGCCAGTAGTACTAGCGGTGTGAACACCGGGGAGCTGTTTTTT
NA | TRBJ1-6 | NA | TRBV6-5 | CASSQQGSSPLHF | TGTGCCAGCAGTCAGCAGGGGTCTTCACCCCTCCACTTT
NA | TRBJ2-3 | NA | TRBV5-4 | CASSIGGPQYF | TGTGCCAGCAGCATTGGGGGCCCGCAGTATTTT
few | TRBJ1-2 | NA | TRBV6-5 | CASSQQAGLGGYTF | TGTGCCAGCAGTCAACAGGCAGGGCTCGGTGGCTACACCTTC
NA | TRBJ2-5 | TRBD1 | TRBV7-9 | CASSLAQGAVETQYF | TGTGCCAGCAGCTTAGCACAGGGGGCTGTCGAGACCCAGTACTTC
NA | TRBJ1-5 | TRBD1 | TRBV7-8 | CASSFSTGGGQPQHF | TGTGCCAGCAGCTTCTCCACAGGGGGCGGTCAGCCCCAGCATTTT
NA | TRBJ2-3 | TRBD2 | TRBV5-1 | CASSNGLAGGSDTQYF | TGCGCCAGCAGCAACGGACTAGCGGGAGGCTCGGATACGCAGTATTTT
NA | TRBJ1-2 | TRBD1 | TRBV28 | CASSADRVAGYTF | TGTGCCAGCAGCGCGGACAGGGTCGCTGGCTACACCTTC
NA | TRBJ2-2 | NA | TRBV19 | CASIRDSTNTGELFF | TGTGCCAGTATCAGGGATAGCACGAACACCGGGGAGCTGTTTTTT
NA | TRBJ1-6 | TRBD1 | TRBV3-1/TRBV3-2 | CASSQVTGGRDNSPLHF | TGTGCCAGCAGCCAAGTGACAGGGGGTAGGGATAATTCACCCCTCCACTTT
NA | TRBJ1-2 | TRBD1 | TRBV30 | CAWSMTDLWGQGPNYGYTF | TGTGCCTGGAGTATGACTGATTTGTGGGGACAGGGTCCTAACTATGGCTACACCTTC
NA | TRBJ2-1 | TRBD2 | TRBV6-6 | CASRPPGLAGTYEQFF | TGTGCCAGCAGACCCCCGGGACTAGCGGGAACCTATGAGCAGTTCTTC
NA | TRBJ2-6 | NA | TRBV7-2 | CASSLMRSGANVLTF | TGTGCCAGCAGCCTTATGAGGTCTGGGGCCAACGTCCTGACTTTC
few | TRBJ1-2 | TRBD1 | TRBV18 | CASSPDRGSGYTF | TGTGCCAGCTCACCCGACAGGGGATCAGGCTACACCTTC
NA | TRBJ1-5 | TRBD1 | TRBV6-6 | CASSYRGLGSQHF | TGTGCCAGCAGCTACAGGGGCCTCGGGTCCCAGCATTTT
once | TRBJ1-1 | NA | TRBV7-2 | CASSPQGRNTEAFF | TGTGCCAGCAGTCCACAGGGTAGGAACACTGAAGCTTTCTTT
NA | TRBJ1-2 | TRBD1 | TRBV10-3 | CAISKGTGGIFGYTF | TGTGCCATCAGTAAGGGGACAGGGGGAATATTTGGCTACACCTTC
NA | TRBJ2-3 | TRBD1 | TRBV27 | CASSLGWGQGIDTQYF | TGTGCCAGCAGTTTAGGTTGGGGACAGGGGATAGATACGCAGTATTTT
NA | TRBJ2-1 | TRBD2 | TRBV5-1 | CASHLGGGHNEQFF | TGCGCCAGCCACCTCGGGGGGGGGCATAATGAGCAGTTCTTC
NA | TRBJ1-1 | NA | TRBV3-1/TRBV3-2 | CASSQLRQNTEAFF | TGTGCCAGCAGCCAACTTCGACAGAACACTGAAGCTTTCTTT
few | TRBJ1-1 | TRBD1 | TRBV19 | CASRRTGEAFF | TGTGCCAGTAGGCGGACAGGGGAAGCTTTCTTT
NA | TRBJ1-6 | NA | TRBV7-9 | CASSPGQSNSPLHF | TGTGCCAGCAGCCCCGGACAGTCTAATTCACCCCTCCACTTT